This T cell receptor (beta chain) is drawn from a study of beta chain features in type 1 diabetes. Reverse transcribing all isolated RNA meant expressed TCRB transcripts were sequenced. Using immunoSEQ multiplex PCR, the repertoire was profiled, and TCRdb retains in-frame clones only, with some absent. The top ten clones hold about 1.5% of a sample with 130,000 to 150,000 clones, 6.9% of them seen once. As concerns this clone: The antigen is undetermined.

CDR1 is GTSNPN, CDR2 SVGIG, per germline (reference sequence). The CDR3 spans 14 residues. With 2 bases clipped from V and 4 bases from J, the junction kept 2 bases outside the gene matches. Regarding the study as a whole: There was no resolution here of whether HLA type influences TCRB rearrangement.

The receptor was derived from a young woman in good health. This chain connects TRBV30 to TRBJ2-5; 12 bases agree with TRBD2. Sequencing used central memory CD4+ T cells from blood. CDR3 DNA sequence: TGTGCCTGGAGTCTACTAGCGGGGGGAGAGACCCAGTACTTC. The encoded protein is CAWSLLAGGETQYF.